This T cell receptor (beta chain) derives from a study of blood T cell repertoires in COVID-19. Study context: There were acute and convalescent COVID-19 samples, and they came from the United States, Italy and Spain. T cells, B-cell-depleted T cells, or PBMCs provided the cDNA or gDNA that served as material.

The CDR3 consists of 14 residues. CDR1 and CDR2 from the germline V gene are MGHRA and YSYEKL. Trimming removed 4 bases at V and 5 bases at J, with 14 bases between. This clone was found many times. The same CDR3 can be traced to other DNA sequences in this sample. Original processing methods: Estimation of nucleated cell counts was performed using reference gene primer amplification. Clones were sequenced by immunoSEQ multiplex PCR, and TCRdb holds only the in-frame ones, with some missing. V and J calls and clone size are copied from that table; D and trimming were computed from the DNA. The sample has around 120,000 clones, 80% to 90% seen once.

The gene calls are TRBV4-1 and TRBJ1-2; weak D call: TRBD1 (5 bases). The sequenced sample was peripheral blood. The sequence derives from a man aged 65 to 79 who had recovered from COVID-19. This CDR3 reads CASSPGQGGYGYTF. The DNA for the CDR3 is TGCGCCAGCAGCCCAGGGCAGGGAGGGTATGGCTACACCTTC.